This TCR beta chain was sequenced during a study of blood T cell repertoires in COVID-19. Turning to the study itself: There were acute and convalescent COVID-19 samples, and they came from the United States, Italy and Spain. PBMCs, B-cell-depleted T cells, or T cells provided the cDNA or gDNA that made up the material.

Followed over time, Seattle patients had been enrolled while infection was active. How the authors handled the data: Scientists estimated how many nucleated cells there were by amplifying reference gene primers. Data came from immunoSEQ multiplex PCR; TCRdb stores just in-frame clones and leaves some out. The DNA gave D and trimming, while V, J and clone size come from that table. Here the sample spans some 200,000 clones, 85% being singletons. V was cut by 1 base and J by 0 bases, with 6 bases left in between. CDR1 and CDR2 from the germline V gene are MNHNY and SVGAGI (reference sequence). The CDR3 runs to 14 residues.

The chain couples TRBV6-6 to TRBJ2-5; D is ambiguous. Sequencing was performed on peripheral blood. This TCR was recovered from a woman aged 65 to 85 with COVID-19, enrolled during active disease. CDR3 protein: CASSYFDNQETQYF. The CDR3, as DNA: TGTGCCAGCAGTTACTTTGACAACCAAGAGACCCAGTACTTC.